Below are 22 T cell receptor beta chains sequenced from a single sample in a study of identical twins. TCRdb fed the 5' RACE reads into MiXCR, producing one record per CDR3 protein. Seen here are around 250,000 distinct CDR3 sequences, around 8.3% observed once, and the top ten hold 3% to 3.5%. These same data were also listed under a study on yellow fever vaccine responses in identical twins.

Sequencing input: CD8+ T cells sorted from blood. These receptor sequences come from a woman between 18 and 30 years old in good health.

This clonotype was seen ten or more times. This CDR3 reads CASSGMDRYTEAFF. The DNA of the CDR3 is TGCGCCAGCAGCGGAATGGACAGGTACACTGAAGCTTTCTTT. V usage is TRBV4-1 and J usage is TRBJ1-1; 7 positions agree with TRBD1. The CDR3 covers 14 residues. Trimming removed 5 bases from V and 3 bases from J; junction bases left unmatched: 6. CDR1 is MGHRA and CDR2 is YSYEKL in the germline V gene.

This clonotype came up a few times. This chain's CDR3 is CASSETGAGYEQYF. As DNA, the CDR3 is TGTGCCAGCAGTGAAACTGGGGCCGGATACGAGCAGTACTTC. This chain links TRBV2 with TRBJ2-7; D is possibly TRBD1 (5 bases). Between the trimmed V and J ends, which lost 2 bases and 4 bases, there was a span of 12 bases. CDR1 is SNHLY and CDR2 is FYNNEI in the germline V gene. This CDR3 spans 14 amino acids.

This clonotype was seen many times. V is TRBV5-6 and J is TRBJ1-5, with D uncertain. Germline V gives CDR1 SGHDT, CDR2 YYEEEE. Trimming shortened V by 1 base and J by 3 bases, and 8 bases separated the two germline ends. CDR3 length equals 14 residues. Here the CDR3 reads CASSLPGSNQPQHF. In DNA form, the CDR3 reads TGTGCCAGCAGCTTGCCGGGGTCCAATCAGCCCCAGCATTTT. The full variable domain, with the rest looked up from reference TRBV5-6 and TRBJ1-5, is DAGVTQSPTHLIKTRGQQVTLRCSPKSGHDTVSWYQQALGQGPQFIFQYYEEEERQRGNFPDRFSGHQFPNYSSELNVNALLLGDSALYLCASSLPGSNQPQHFGDGTRLSIL.

This clonotype came up many times. This CDR3 is CASSLAGGPYEQYF. CDR3 nucleotides: TGTGCCAGCAGCCTAGCGGGAGGGCCCTACGAGCAGTACTTC. V gene TRBV12-3 or TRBV12-4 combines with J gene TRBJ2-7; the match to TRBD2 covers 12 bases. J gave up 2 bases and V 6 bases, and 2 bases lay outside the gene matches. This CDR3 has 14 residues.

Of note for this clonotype: At one end, the junction sequence differs from germline, possibly due to a read error. The rearrangement links TRBV11-2 to TRBJ2-1, with a tentative D call TRBD2 (6 bases). CDR1 is SGHAT, CDR2 FQNNGV, per germline. This CDR3 spans 15 amino acids. The CDR3 is CASIPSDYAYDEQFF. The DNA of the CDR3 is TGTGCCAGCATCCCGTCGGACTATGCCTACGATGAGCAGTTCTTC.

The genes are TRBV7-9 and TRBJ2-2; 8 bases line up with TRBD1. Germline V gene data show CDR1 as SEHNR and CDR2 as FQNEAQ (reference sequence). The CDR3 extends over 14 amino acids. V dropped 3 bases and J dropped 6; count of bases not matched to a gene: 3. The CDR3 DNA is TGTGCCAGCAGCTTGGACAGGGTTGCCGGGGAGCTGTTTTTT. Translated, it gives CASSLDRVAGELFF.

This clonotype showed up just a few times. This sequence joins TRBV7-9 and TRBJ1-1; D is unclear. V was pared by 4 bases and J by 0 bases, with 9 bases between. The CDR3 loop spans 14 amino acids. Germline V gene data show CDR1 as SEHNR and CDR2 as FQNEAQ (reference sequence). CDR3 sequence (DNA): TGTGCCAGCAGCTGGGAGGGCCTGAACACTGAAGCTTTCTTT. Encoded protein: CASSWEGLNTEAFF.

The chain links TRBV20-1 to TRBJ1-2, with D unclear. From germline, CDR1 is DFQATT and CDR2 SNEGSKA (reference sequence). This CDR3 has 14 residues. Trimming left V 0 bases short and J 0 bases short, with 8 bases between. This CDR3 is CSARDIRTNYGYTF. Here the CDR3 DNA reads TGCAGTGCTAGAGATATAAGGACTAACTATGGCTACACCTTC.

The rearrangement uses TRBV6-5 and TRBJ1-3, with D tentatively TRBD1 (6 bases). The CDR3 is made up of 14 amino acids. The germline V gene has CDR1 MNHEY and CDR2 SVGAGI. Trimming pared 0 bases from V and 7 bases from J, leaving 10 bases between. The CDR3 reads CASSYSERGNTIYF. Here the CDR3 DNA reads TGTGCCAGCAGTTACTCGGAAAGGGGGAACACCATATATTTT.

This clonotype was counted many times. This rearrangement joins TRBV7-2 to TRBJ2-7; D might be TRBD1 or TRBD2, each matching 6 bases. The CDR3 totals 17 residues. With 1 base removed from V and 4 bases from J, the gap between germline ends came to 20 bases. CDR1 and CDR2 from the germline V gene are SGHTA and FQGNSA. In DNA, the CDR3 is TGTGCCAGCAGCTTAGGTTCCGGGTCCGGGGGCAGGTACGAGCAGTACTTC. Translating it yields CASSLGSGSGGRYEQYF.

This clonotype was seen many times. V usage is TRBV2 and J usage is TRBJ2-5; 9 nucleotides align to TRBD1. The junction had 7 bases not matched to a gene; V was cut back by 6 bases and J by 2 bases. The CDR3 has 15 residues. The germline V gene has CDR1 SNHLY and CDR2 FYNNEI. The CDR3, as DNA: TGTGCCAGCAGCCTAACGGGACAGGGACAAGAGACCCAGTACTTC. Amino acid sequence: CASSLTGQGQETQYF.

V is TRBV5-8 and J is TRBJ2-1; 8 bases are shared with TRBD2. CDR3 size: 16 residues. The J segment lost 8 bases and the V segment lost 0 bases, leaving 10 bases of the junction unmatched. Germline CDR1 is SGHTS and CDR2 is YDEGEE. The CDR3 DNA is TGTGCCAGCAGCTTGGTACCGGGAGGGGACAACGATGAGCAGTTCTTC. Encoded protein: CASSLVPGGDNDEQFF.

This clonotype was recorded at least ten times. V and J are TRBV5-5 and TRBJ2-7; D ambiguous. Trimming cost V 1 base and J 2 bases, with 7 bases left between them. In germline, CDR1 is SGHKS, CDR2 YYEKEE (reference sequence). The CDR3 loop spans 13 amino acids. In nucleotides, the CDR3 is TGTGCCAGCAGCTTGCAGGAAACCTACGAGCAGTACTTC. It specifies CASSLQETYEQYF.

This chain links TRBV7-9 with TRBJ2-5, with 13 bases that match TRBD2. Germline V gives CDR1 SEHNR, CDR2 FQNEAQ (reference sequence). Germline trimming cut 8 bases from V and 1 base from J; bases unmatched to any gene: 4. The CDR3 is made up of 15 amino acids. The CDR3 sequence: CASAGTSGAQETQYF. The CDR3 DNA is TGTGCCAGCGCAGGGACTAGCGGGGCCCAAGAGACCCAGTACTTC.

The chain carries TRBV12-3 or TRBV12-4 and TRBJ2-1, with D uncertain. The CDR3 is made up of 12 amino acids. Trimming pared 3 bases from V and 8 bases from J, leaving 8 bases between. CDR3 DNA sequence: TGTGCCAGCAGTTTTGTTGCCGATGAGCAGTTCTTC. Protein sequence: CASSFVADEQFF.

This clonotype came up many times. The gene calls are TRBV29-1 and TRBJ2-5; possible D gene TRBD1, 6 bases. V shed 6 bases and J shed 4 bases, with 15 bases lying between them. In germline, CDR1 is SQVTM, CDR2 ANQGSEA. This CDR3 has 13 residues. CDR3 bases: TGCAGCGTCGAGGACAGCCCTGGAGAGACCCAGTACTTC. It translates to CSVEDSPGETQYF.

The CDR3 nucleotides read TGTGCCAGCAGCTTTGGCGGCCTAACCTACGAGCAGTACTTC. Translating it yields CASSFGGLTYEQYF. This chain connects TRBV7-9 to TRBJ2-7; D is unclear. The CDR3 consists of 14 residues. V was shortened by 3 bases and J by 2 bases, with 11 bases between the two germline ends. The germline V gene encodes CDR1 SEHNR and CDR2 FQNEAQ (reference sequence).

CDR3 sequence: CASSYSPPTYEQYF. The CDR3 DNA reads as TGTGCCAGCAGTTACTCCCCACCGACTTACGAGCAGTACTTC. V gene TRBV5-6 combines with J gene TRBJ2-7; D is unresolved. CDR3 length: 14 amino acids. Germline CDR1 SGHDT, CDR2 YYEEEE. V was pared by 5 bases and J by 4 bases, with 16 bases between.

In this sample, this clonotype turned up a few times. The CDR3, as DNA: TGTGGAAAGGGCCGCGAGGGCCCATACGAGCAGTACTTC. This codes for CGKGREGPYEQYF. The chain joins TRBV14 to TRBJ2-7; perhaps TRBD2 as D (5 bases). Germline assignment: CDR1 SGHDN and CDR2 FVKESK. The CDR3 length is 13 residues. Full variable domain (missing parts from reference TRBV14 and TRBJ2-7): EAGVTQFPSHSVIEKGQTVTLRCDPISGHDNLYWYRRVMGKEIKFLLHFVKESKQDESGMPNNRFLAERTGGTYSTLKVQPAELEDSGVYFCGKGREGPYEQYFGPGTRLTVT.

This clonotype turned up a few times. V is TRBV28 and J is TRBJ2-5; 12 bases fit TRBD2. The CDR3 is 14 residues long. With 8 bases clipped from V and 5 bases from J, the junction kept 6 bases outside the gene matches. Germline CDR1 MDHEN, CDR2 SYDVKM. CDR3 DNA: TGTGCCAGCCTAGCGGGGGGGCCACGGGAGACCCAGTACTTC. Protein sequence: CASLAGGPRETQYF. The full variable domain, completed using reference TRBV28 and TRBJ2-5, is DVKVTQSSRYLVKRTGEKVFLECVQDMDHENMFWYRQDPGLGLRLIYFSYDVKMKEKGDIPEGYSVSREKKERFSLILESASTNQTSMYLCASLAGGPRETQYFGPGTRLLVL.

This clonotype has a handful of counts. J is TRBJ2-1 and V is TRBV9; 10 positions match TRBD1. CDR1 SGDLS and CDR2 YYNGEE come from the germline V gene. CDR3 length: 18 residues. V gave up 0 bases and J gave up 8 bases; unmatched junction bases: 14. In nucleotides, the CDR3 is TGTGCCAGCAGCGTAGAGGGTGGGCTCGGGACAGGGGTCTATGAGCAGTTCTTC. This gives the protein CASSVEGGLGTGVYEQFF.

Many counts were recorded for this clonotype. J is TRBJ2-3 and V is TRBV11-2, with a tentative D call TRBD1 (5 bases). CDR3 length: 14 residues. Germline loops: CDR1 SGHAT, CDR2 FQNNGV. V shed 5 bases and J shed 0 bases, with 9 bases lying between them. The CDR3 sequence is CASSPTDSTDTQYF. CDR3 DNA sequence: TGTGCCAGCAGCCCGACAGATAGCACAGATACGCAGTATTTT.